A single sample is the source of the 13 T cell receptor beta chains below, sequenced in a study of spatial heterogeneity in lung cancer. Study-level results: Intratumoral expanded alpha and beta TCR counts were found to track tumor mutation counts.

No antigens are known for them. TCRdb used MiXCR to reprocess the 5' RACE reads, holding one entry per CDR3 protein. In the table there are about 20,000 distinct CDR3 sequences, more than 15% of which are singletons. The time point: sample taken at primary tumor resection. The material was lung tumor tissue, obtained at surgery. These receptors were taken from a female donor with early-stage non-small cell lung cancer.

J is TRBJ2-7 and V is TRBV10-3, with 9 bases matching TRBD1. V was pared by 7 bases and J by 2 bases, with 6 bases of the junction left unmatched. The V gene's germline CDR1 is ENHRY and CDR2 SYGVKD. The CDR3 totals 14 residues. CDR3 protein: CAITSGTGTYEQYF. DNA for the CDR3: TGTGCCATCACTTCCGGGACAGGGACCTACGAGCAGTACTTC.

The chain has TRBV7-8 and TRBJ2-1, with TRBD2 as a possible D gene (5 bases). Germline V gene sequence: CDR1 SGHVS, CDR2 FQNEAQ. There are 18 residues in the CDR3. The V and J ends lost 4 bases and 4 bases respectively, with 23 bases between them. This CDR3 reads CASSSQNLGLQRYNEQFF. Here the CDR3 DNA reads TGTGCCAGCAGCTCCCAAAACCTCGGACTGCAAAGATACAATGAGCAGTTCTTC.

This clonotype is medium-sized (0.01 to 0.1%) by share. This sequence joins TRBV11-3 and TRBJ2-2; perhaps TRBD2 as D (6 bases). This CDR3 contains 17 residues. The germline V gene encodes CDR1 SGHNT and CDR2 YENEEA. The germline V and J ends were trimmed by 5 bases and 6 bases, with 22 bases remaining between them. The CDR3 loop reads CASSPMQGGKGPGELFF. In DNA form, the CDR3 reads TGTGCCAGCAGCCCCATGCAAGGCGGGAAAGGTCCCGGGGAGCTGTTTTTT.

The CDR3 loop is CASSLMDTQYF. DNA of the CDR3: TGTGCCAGCAGCCTCATGGATACGCAGTATTTT. This chain joins TRBV3-1 and TRBJ2-3; D unresolved. Germline V gene sequence: CDR1 LGHDT, CDR2 YNNKEL (reference sequence). Trimming took off 4 bases at V and 6 bases at J, with 5 bases between the two ends. This CDR3 spans 11 amino acids.

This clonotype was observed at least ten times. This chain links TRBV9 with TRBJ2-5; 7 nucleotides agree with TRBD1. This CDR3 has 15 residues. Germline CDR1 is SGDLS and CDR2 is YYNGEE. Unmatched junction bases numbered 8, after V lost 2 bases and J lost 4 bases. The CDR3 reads CASSVGLGQAETQYF. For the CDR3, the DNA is TGTGCCAGCAGCGTGGGCCTCGGACAGGCAGAGACCCAGTACTTC.

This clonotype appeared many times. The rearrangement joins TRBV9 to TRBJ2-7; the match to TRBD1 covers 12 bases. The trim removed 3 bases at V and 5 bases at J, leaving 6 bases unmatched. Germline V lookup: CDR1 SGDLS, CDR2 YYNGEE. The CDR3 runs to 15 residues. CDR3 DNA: TGTGCCAGCAGCGCCGGGACAGGGGGCTTCCACGAGCAGTACTTC. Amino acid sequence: CASSAGTGGFHEQYF.

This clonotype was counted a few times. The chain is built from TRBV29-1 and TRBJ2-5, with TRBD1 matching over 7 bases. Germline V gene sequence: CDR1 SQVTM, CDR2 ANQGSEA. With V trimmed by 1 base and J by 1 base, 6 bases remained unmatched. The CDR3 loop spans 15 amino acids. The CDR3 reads CSVEVRDRAQETQYF. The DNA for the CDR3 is TGCAGCGTTGAAGTGCGCGACAGGGCCCAAGAGACCCAGTACTTC.

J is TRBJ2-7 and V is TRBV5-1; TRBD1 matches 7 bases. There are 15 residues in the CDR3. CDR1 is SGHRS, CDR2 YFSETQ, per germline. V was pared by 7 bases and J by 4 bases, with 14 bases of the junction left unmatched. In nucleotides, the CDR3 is TGCGCCAGCGGAGCGGAGATGGACAGGAGGTACGAGCAGTACTTC. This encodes CASGAEMDRRYEQYF.

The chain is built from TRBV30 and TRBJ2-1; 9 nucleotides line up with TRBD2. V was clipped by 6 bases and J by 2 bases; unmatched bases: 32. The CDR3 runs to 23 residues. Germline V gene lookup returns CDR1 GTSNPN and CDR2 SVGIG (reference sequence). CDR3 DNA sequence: TGTGCCTGCCCAAAAATCCGGACAGATCGTTTGGGTAGCGGGAGAGGGACCTACAATGAGCAGTTCTTC. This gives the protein CACPKIRTDRLGSGRGTYNEQFF.

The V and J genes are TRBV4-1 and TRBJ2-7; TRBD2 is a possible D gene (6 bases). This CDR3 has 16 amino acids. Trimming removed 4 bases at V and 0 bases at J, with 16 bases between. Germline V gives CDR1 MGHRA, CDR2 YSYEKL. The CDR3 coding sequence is TGCGCCAGCAGCCTTGATAGCGGTGCGAGCTCCTACGAGCAGTACTTC. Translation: CASSLDSGASSYEQYF.

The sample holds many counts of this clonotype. The CDR3 region is CSVLDRDEETQYF. The CDR3 nucleotides read TGCAGTGTCTTGGACAGGGACGAAGAGACCCAGTACTTC. This chain links TRBV20-1 with TRBJ2-5; TRBD1 matches 8 bases. CDR3 length equals 13 residues. Germline CDR1 is DFQATT and CDR2 is SNEGSKA (reference sequence). V trimming: 7 bases; J trimming: 3 bases; junction bases outside the gene matches: 7.

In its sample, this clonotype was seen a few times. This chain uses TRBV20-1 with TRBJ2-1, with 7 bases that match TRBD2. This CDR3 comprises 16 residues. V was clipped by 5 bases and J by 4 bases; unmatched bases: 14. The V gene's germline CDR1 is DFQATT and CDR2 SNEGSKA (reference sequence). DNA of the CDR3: TGCAGTGCTTCCACCACCTCTAGCGGACTTTACAATGAGCAGTTCTTC. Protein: CSASTTSSGLYNEQFF.

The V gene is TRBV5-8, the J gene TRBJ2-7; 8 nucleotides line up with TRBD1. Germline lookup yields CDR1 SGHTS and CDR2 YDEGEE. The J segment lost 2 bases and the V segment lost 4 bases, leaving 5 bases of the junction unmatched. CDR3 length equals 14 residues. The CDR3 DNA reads TGTGCCAGCAGCCACGGGACAGGCGCCTACGAGCAGTACTTC. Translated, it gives CASSHGTGAYEQYF.